Below are 21 T cell receptor beta chains sequenced from a single sample in a study of early stage breast cancer tumors. The repertoire was sequenced with immunoSEQ multiplex PCR; TCRdb's copy has only in-frame clones and lacks some. The sample carries 20,000 to 25,000 clones, approximately 80% recorded once. The source material was blood. The source is a person aged 55-75 years with breast cancer.

The J gene is TRBJ2-1, the V gene TRBV7-9; D is uncertain. The CDR3 has 14 residues. Trimming removed 4 bases at V and 7 bases at J, with 14 bases between. Germline CDR1 is SEHNR and CDR2 is FQNEAQ (reference sequence). As DNA, the CDR3 is TGTGCCAGCAGCTCAGGTGCGGTAATTAATGAGCAGTTCTTC. Translating it yields CASSSGAVINEQFF.

The J gene is TRBJ2-1, the V gene TRBV5-1; possible D gene TRBD1, 5 bases. V was shortened by 4 bases and J by 4 bases, with 15 bases between the two germline ends. There are 15 residues in the CDR3. Germline values: CDR1 SGHRS, CDR2 YFSETQ. The CDR3 region is CASSLTPDSYNEQFF. In DNA form, the CDR3 reads TGCGCCAGCAGCCTGACCCCAGACAGTTACAATGAGCAGTTCTTC.

The chain has TRBV14 and TRBJ1-4, with D hard to call. Trimming removed 4 bases from V and 4 bases from J, with 13 bases in between. Per germline, CDR1 SGHDN and CDR2 FVKESK. There are 15 residues in the CDR3. As DNA, the CDR3 is TGTGCCAGCAGCCGATATGCCAGTATTAATGAAAAACTGTTTTTT. Amino acid sequence: CASSRYASINEKLFF.

Note on this clone: This likely came from a read error, as a far larger clone is one base away. Other DNA sequences of this sample code for an identical CDR3. V gene TRBV6-5 combines with J gene TRBJ2-7; D is uncertain. Trimming shortened V by 5 bases and J by 2 bases, and 7 bases separated the two germline ends. The CDR3 contains 12 residues. CDR1 is MNHEY and CDR2 is SVGAGI in the germline V gene. The CDR3 nucleotides read TGTGCCAGCAGTGAGTGGCCCTACGAGCAGTACTTC. Translated: CASSEWPYEQYF.

The CDR3 loop reads CASSPGTISTDTQYF. The CDR3 coding sequence is TGTGCCAGCAGCCCTGGGACGATTAGCACAGATACGCAGTATTTT. The chain links TRBV7-3 to TRBJ2-3; TRBD1 or TRBD2 may be the D gene (5 bases each). The CDR3 totals 15 residues. V dropped 5 bases and J dropped 0 bases, with 12 bases sitting between them. CDR1 and CDR2 from the germline V gene are SGHTA and FQGTGA.

This clone appeared a few times. The V gene is TRBV5-4, the J gene TRBJ2-7, with TRBD1 identical over 8 bases. Germline V lookup: CDR1 SGHNT, CDR2 YYREEE (reference sequence). J gave up 1 base and V 0 bases, and 3 bases lay outside the gene matches. CDR3 size: 15 residues. CDR3 sequence reads: CASSLAGGSSYEQYF. The CDR3 DNA reads as TGTGCCAGCAGCTTGGCAGGGGGCAGTTCCTACGAGCAGTACTTC.

The rearrangement links TRBV7-9 to TRBJ2-6; 7 bases agree with TRBD1. V trimming: 5 bases; J trimming: 2 bases; junction bases outside the gene matches: 9. This CDR3 contains 17 residues. The germline CDR1 and CDR2 sequences are SEHNR and FQNEAQ (reference sequence). The CDR3 DNA reads as TGTGCCAGCAGCCAACCTAACAGGGGAACTGGGGCCAACGTCCTGACTTTC. Encoded protein: CASSQPNRGTGANVLTF.

This clone was observed a few times. The V call is TRBV7-6, the J call TRBJ2-7; 8 bases line up with TRBD1. Trimming cost V 5 bases and J 0 bases; bases outside gene matches: 3. The CDR3 has 14 residues. The germline gives CDR1 SGHVS, CDR2 FNYEAQ. This chain's CDR3 is CASSAGGGSYEQYF. The CDR3 DNA is TGTGCCAGCAGCGCAGGGGGCGGCTCCTACGAGCAGTACTTC. The entire variable domain, with the rest obtained from reference TRBV7-6 and TRBJ2-7, is as follows: GAGVSQSPRYKVTKRGQDVALRCDPISGHVSLYWYRQALGQGPEFLTYFNYEAQQDKSGLPNDRFSAERPEGSISTLTIQRTEQRDSAMYRCASSAGGGSYEQYFGPGTRLTVT.

The chain couples TRBV6-1 to TRBJ2-5, with D perhaps matching TRBD2 (5 bases). V was clipped by 5 bases and J by 7 bases, with 17 bases between them. This CDR3 has 14 residues. The germline V gene has CDR1 MNHNS and CDR2 SASEGT. CDR3 sequence reads: CASSRDVGEGTQYF. The CDR3 DNA is TGTGCCAGCAGTCGGGATGTAGGCGAAGGGACCCAGTACTTC.

V and J are TRBV6-6 and TRBJ2-1; unclear D gene. V was shortened by 2 bases and J by 2 bases, with 7 bases between the two germline ends. Germline V lookup: CDR1 MNHNY, CDR2 SVGAGI (reference sequence). The length of the CDR3 is 14 residues. The DNA for the CDR3 is TGTGCCAGCAGTTACAGTGGGACCTACAATGAGCAGTTCTTC. It codes for CASSYSGTYNEQFF.

The chain employs TRBV5-1 and TRBJ2-3; weak D call: TRBD1 (6 bases). V shed 4 bases and J shed 3 bases, with 12 bases lying between them. CDR1 and CDR2 (germline): SGHRS, YFSETQ. CDR3 size: 14 residues. CDR3 sequence: CASSTSGQTDTQYF. In DNA form, the CDR3 reads TGCGCCAGCAGCACAAGCGGACAGACAGATACGCAGTATTTT.

The rearrangement links TRBV2 to TRBJ2-5; the match to TRBD1 covers 8 bases. The CDR3 runs to 14 residues. The germline V gene has CDR1 SNHLY and CDR2 FYNNEI. The J segment lost 2 bases and the V segment lost 4 bases, leaving 3 bases of the junction unmatched. The CDR3 loop is CASSGGTGQETQYF. DNA for the CDR3: TGTGCCAGCAGTGGGGGGACAGGTCAAGAGACCCAGTACTTC.

This clone was seen more than once but under ten times. The rearrangement joins TRBV19 to TRBJ2-2; D gene ambiguous. The ends were cut back, 5 bases at V and 8 bases at J, with 9 bases in the middle. In germline, CDR1 is LNHDA, CDR2 SQIVND (reference sequence). This CDR3 has 12 amino acids. CDR3 protein: CASSPAIGELFF. The CDR3 nucleotides are TGTGCCAGTAGTCCGGCTATAGGGGAGCTGTTTTTT.

This clone was recorded only once. This chain uses TRBV6-5 with TRBJ1-2; weak D call: TRBD1 (6 bases). This CDR3 has 15 amino acids. Germline CDR1 MNHEY, CDR2 SVGAGI. V was pared by 8 bases and J by 5 bases, with 21 bases between. CDR3 loop: CASCPGTGFWYGYTF. The CDR3 DNA is TGTGCCAGCTGCCCAGGAACAGGGTTTTGGTATGGCTACACCTTC.

This chain links TRBV4-2 with TRBJ1-5, with D possibly TRBD1 on 5 matching bases. The V end was cut by 0 bases, the J end by 2 bases, with 11 bases between. This CDR3 region has 16 residues. CDR1 and CDR2 from the germline V gene are LGHNA and YNFKEQ. CDR3 DNA sequence: TGTGCCAGCAGCCAAGATCCCGCCAGGGGCAATCAGCCCCAGCATTTT. Translation: CASSQDPARGNQPQHF.

The CDR3 DNA reads TGTGCCAGCAGCGGGCAGGCGGCAACCTCCTACAATGAGCAGTTCTTC. Its translation is CASSGQAATSYNEQFF. V gene TRBV5-6 combines with J gene TRBJ2-1; no reliable D call. Germline V lookup: CDR1 SGHDT, CDR2 YYEEEE. Trimming pared 4 bases from V and 0 bases from J, leaving 14 bases between. This CDR3 contains 16 residues.

This chain links TRBV4-2 with TRBJ1-6, with D possibly TRBD1 on 6 matching bases. This CDR3 is 13 amino acids long. Trimming took 3 bases from V and 8 from J, leaving 8 bases between them. The germline V gene encodes CDR1 LGHNA and CDR2 YNFKEQ. The CDR3: CASSQDRYSPLHF. The CDR3 DNA follows: TGTGCCAGCAGCCAGGACAGATATTCACCCCTCCACTTT.

This chain joins TRBV19 and TRBJ2-1; TRBD2 matches at 12 bases. The CDR3 extends over 16 amino acids. Germline loops: CDR1 LNHDA, CDR2 SQIVND (reference sequence). The V and J ends lost 5 bases and 7 bases, in that order; junction bases with no gene match: 9. Here the CDR3 reads CASSPRGLAGNNEQFF. The CDR3, as DNA: TGTGCCAGTAGTCCACGAGGACTAGCGGGAAATAATGAGCAGTTCTTC.

This chain joins TRBV9 and TRBJ2-7; 9 nucleotides match TRBD1. This CDR3 has 15 residues. CDR1 is SGDLS, CDR2 YYNGEE, per germline. V lost 0 bases, J lost 5 bases, and 6 bases stayed unmatched. The CDR3 nucleotides are TGTGCCAGCAGCGTAGAAGGGACAGGGCGGCACGAGCAGTACTTC. Encoded protein: CASSVEGTGRHEQYF.

V and J are TRBV6-5 and TRBJ1-4, with D hard to call. The CDR3 consists of 15 residues. Trimming took 5 bases from V and 2 from J, leaving 12 bases between them. From germline, CDR1 is MNHEY and CDR2 SVGAGI. This CDR3 is CASSGRVGTNEKLFF. CDR3 in DNA: TGTGCCAGCAGTGGACGGGTTGGCACTAATGAAAAACTGTTTTTT.

Concerning this clone: Sequence at one end of the junction differs from germline and may be a read error. The V call is TRBV7-7, the J call TRBJ1-4; D not certain. CDR1 and CDR2 from the germline V gene are SSHAT and FNYEAQ (reference sequence). The CDR3 covers 15 residues. Written as DNA, the CDR3 is TGTGCTAGCAGCTCAGGTCTCGGCGGGAATGAAAAACTGTTTTTT. Translating gives CASSSGLGGNEKLFF.